The 17 T cell receptor beta chains presented below share a single source sample, sequenced in a study of cytomegalovirus exposure and HLA in healthy donors. PCR involved 60 Vbeta and 13 Jbeta primers. Produced via immunoSEQ multiplex PCR; TCRdb's table is partial and in-frame only. The data show 150,000 to 190,000 clones, approximately 72% seen once. Specimen: PBMCs. These receptors originate from a man between 18 and 29 years old in good health and CMV-seronegative.

The chain employs TRBV6-1 and TRBJ2-7; 12 bases are shared with TRBD1. The CDR3 has 14 residues. The J segment lost 5 bases and the V segment lost 3 bases, leaving 2 bases of the junction unmatched. Looked up from germline, CDR1 is MNHNS and CDR2 is SASEGT. The CDR3 sequence: CASSDGTGGHEQYF. CDR3 in DNA: TGTGCCAGCAGTGATGGGACAGGGGGCCACGAGCAGTACTTC.

This sequence joins TRBV6-5 and TRBJ1-5; D is perhaps TRBD1 (6 bases). V was shortened by 4 bases and J by 6 bases, with 13 bases between the two germline ends. The CDR3 has 14 amino acids. Germline CDR1 reads MNHEY; CDR2 reads SVGAGI. CDR3 nucleotide sequence: TGTGCCAGCAGTTCGACAGGAATAGGTCAGCCCCAGCATTTT. This gives the protein CASSSTGIGQPQHF.

The chain is built from TRBV4-1 and TRBJ2-1, with D possibly TRBD2 on 6 matching bases. The CDR3 contains 13 residues. CDR1 and CDR2 (germline): MGHRA, YSYEKL. Trimming took 5 bases from V and 6 from J, leaving 11 bases between them. The CDR3 DNA sequence: TGCGCCAGCAGCAAGACTAGTGTCAATGAGCAGTTCTTC. This encodes CASSKTSVNEQFF.

The CDR3 protein is CASSEYSRPTDTQYF. The CDR3 DNA follows: TGTGCCAGCAGTGAATACTCACGCCCCACAGATACGCAGTATTTT. The chain is built from TRBV6-1 and TRBJ2-3; the D is unclear. CDR3 length equals 15 residues. Germline assignment: CDR1 MNHNS and CDR2 SASEGT. Trimming removed 2 bases at V and 2 bases at J, with 11 bases between.

This chain links TRBV6-6 with TRBJ2-3; no firm D call. There are 13 residues in the CDR3. Germline assignment: CDR1 MNHNY and CDR2 SVGAGI (reference sequence). V dropped 3 bases and J dropped 4 bases, with 8 bases sitting between them. Here the CDR3 reads CASSYGSSDTQYF. CDR3 bases: TGTGCCAGCAGTTATGGCTCATCAGATACGCAGTATTTT.

The chain employs TRBV7-8 and TRBJ2-5, with unresolved D. The CDR3 totals 14 residues. Germline CDR1 is SGHVS and CDR2 is FQNEAQ. V lost 5 bases to trimming and J lost 5 bases, with 15 bases between them. The CDR3, as DNA: TGTGCCAGCAGCCCGATTCTGGGCTCGGAGACCCAGTACTTC. The encoded protein is CASSPILGSETQYF.

The CDR3 here is CATSRAINSGRATDTQYF. The CDR3 region has the DNA TGTGCCACCAGCAGAGCGATCAATAGCGGGAGGGCCACAGATACGCAGTATTTT. The chain combines TRBV15 with TRBJ2-3, with 11 nucleotides matching TRBD2. This CDR3 is built from 18 residues. Germline assignment: CDR1 LNHNV and CDR2 YYDKDF (reference sequence). Trimming at V came to 1 base and at J to 2 bases, leaving 8 bases not matched to a gene.

A word on this clone: At one end, the junction sequence differs from germline, possibly due to a read error. This CDR3 is CASRDDSGRIFF. DNA for the CDR3: TGTGCCAGCAGGGACGATAGCGGGAGGATCTTCTTC. The J gene is TRBJ2-7, the V gene TRBV6-5; 10 bases fit TRBD2. Germline V lookup: CDR1 MNHEY, CDR2 SVGAGI. This CDR3 has 12 residues.

This clone was detected a few times. This chain's CDR3 is CASGGTSGPRSYEQYF. Written as DNA, the CDR3 is TGTGCCAGCGGTGGGACTAGCGGGCCCCGATCTTACGAGCAGTACTTC. V usage is TRBV5-4 and J usage is TRBJ2-7; 12 bases are shared with TRBD2. The CDR3 extends over 16 amino acids. CDR1 and CDR2 (germline): SGHNT, YYREEE (reference sequence). V lost 7 bases and J lost 4; bases outside the gene matches: 12.

This clone appeared once. This sequence joins TRBV11-2 and TRBJ2-7; perhaps TRBD2 as D (5 bases). Deletions cut 5 bases from V and 3 bases from J, with 14 bases between. This CDR3 region has 14 residues. Germline assignment: CDR1 SGHAT and CDR2 FQNNGV. CDR3 protein: CASSPSPEGYEQYF. Written as DNA, the CDR3 is TGTGCCAGCAGCCCGAGCCCCGAGGGCTACGAGCAGTACTTC.

This chain uses TRBV6-1 with TRBJ2-1; 7 bases are a match to TRBD2. Germline CDR1 and CDR2: MNHNS and SASEGT. The CDR3 totals 14 residues. Unmatched junction bases numbered 7, after V lost 3 bases and J lost 8 bases. This CDR3 reads CASSDGGGGDEQFF. The CDR3 nucleotides are TGTGCCAGCAGTGATGGGGGGGGAGGAGATGAGCAGTTCTTC.

V is TRBV5-1 and J is TRBJ2-1; the match to TRBD1 covers 7 bases. The CDR3 is made up of 15 amino acids. Germline trimming cut 3 bases from V and 8 bases from J; bases unmatched to any gene: 11. Germline-derived CDR1 and CDR2 are SGHRS and YFSETQ. Here the CDR3 reads CASSSLTGNADEQFF. CDR3 nucleotides: TGCGCCAGCAGCTCGCTGACAGGGAACGCAGATGAGCAGTTCTTC.

V and J are TRBV4-1 and TRBJ2-1, with D perhaps TRBD2 (6 bases). Germline V gene data show CDR1 as MGHRA and CDR2 as YSYEKL. The CDR3 has 16 amino acids. V was shortened by 6 bases and J by 8 bases, with 23 bases between the two germline ends. The CDR3 DNA follows: TGCGCCAGCAGTCCTCCCGGGAGACGCTCATCAGATGAGCAGTTCTTC. Translating gives CASSPPGRRSSDEQFF.

The CDR3 nucleotides are TGTGCCAGCAGGAAGAGCGGAACTATGTACCAAGAGACCCAGTACTTC. This translates into CASRKSGTMYQETQYF. This chain connects TRBV11-2 to TRBJ2-5, with D possibly TRBD2 on 5 matching bases. Looked up from germline, CDR1 is SGHAT and CDR2 is FQNNGV. The CDR3 contains 16 residues. V gave up 6 bases and J gave up 0 bases, with 17 bases separating them.

V usage is TRBV7-9 and J usage is TRBJ1-2, with no clear D. Trimming pared 1 base from V and 12 bases from J, leaving 12 bases between. The CDR3 consists of 12 residues. Germline V gives CDR1 SEHNR, CDR2 FQNEAQ (reference sequence). This CDR3 reads CASSLDREGNTF. CDR3 sequence (DNA): TGTGCCAGCAGCTTAGACAGAGAGGGAAACACCTTC.

This clone was picked up a small number of times. This chain uses TRBV5-1 with TRBJ2-1; 11 bases line up with TRBD2. With 0 bases clipped from V and 9 bases from J, the junction kept 5 bases outside the gene matches. The CDR3 covers 15 residues. From germline, CDR1 is SGHRS and CDR2 YFSETQ. The CDR3 protein is CASSLVAGGVVEQFF. The CDR3 DNA reads as TGCGCCAGCAGCTTGGTAGCGGGAGGGGTGGTTGAGCAGTTCTTC.

The rearrangement joins TRBV11-2 to TRBJ2-1, with 8 nucleotides matching TRBD2. The CDR3 consists of 15 residues. Trimming at V came to 5 bases and at J to 6 bases, leaving 9 bases not matched to a gene. Germline CDR1 SGHAT, CDR2 FQNNGV. The CDR3 loop reads CASSPAGEMGNEQFF. CDR3 DNA: TGTGCCAGCAGCCCAGCGGGAGAGATGGGCAATGAGCAGTTCTTC.